This T cell receptor beta chain is from a study of T cell repertoires in cytomegalovirus infection. Whole-study context: In public TCR beta signatures, there were indications of both CMV infection and matching HLA type. Study results and caveats: The response measured ex vivo was dominated by TCR beta clonotypes (HLA-C-restricted and CMV-specific). Of the TCR beta families, the public ones yielded a cumulative frequency that identified carriers of CMV plus the relevant HLA.

This clonotype was counted at least ten times. As yet, its antigen is unknown. Each CDR3 protein is one row after TCRdb ran MiXCR on the reads. Of roughly 190,000 distinct CDR3 sequences detected, about a tenth appear once; the ten largest clones hold roughly 5.1%. Sequencing was done on a sample of PBMCs. The TCR was taken from a human donor in good health (CMV status not recorded). Some clones in this sample may be carry-over from other donors' samples.

The CDR3 here is CASRPGLAGAIFVRTGELFF. The CDR3 nucleotides read TGTGCCAGCAGGCCGGGACTAGCGGGAGCTATTTTTGTTCGCACCGGGGAGCTGTTTTTT. This chain joins TRBV6-2 or TRBV6-3 and TRBJ2-2, with 14 bases that match TRBD2. Per the germline V gene, CDR1 is MNHEY and CDR2 is SVGEGT. J was trimmed by 4 bases and V by 6 bases; bases with no gene match: 16. The CDR3 extends over 20 amino acids.